Listed below are T cell receptor beta chains from one sample, sequenced in a study of shared clonotypes between healthy human individuals. Sequencing used immunoSEQ multiplex PCR; TCRdb keeps in-frame clones, though not all of them. The data contain about 1,900,000 clones, about 95% of them singletons. Specimen: naive CD8+ T cells sorted from blood. The receptors here all came from a man between 18 and 29 years old in good health. CDR3s include the opening cysteine and the closing phenylalanine or tryptophan. The order of the fields is J gene, V gene, D gene, clone size, CDR3 protein, CDR3 DNA. D genes are given only for firm matches. Size values are once, few and many counts, or a class for expanded clones, and some rows have none.

TRBJ2-1,TRBV5-4,TRBD2,.,CASSLSLAGGGGQIF,TGTGCCAGCAGCTTGAGCCTAGCGGGAGGAGGGGGTCAGATCTTC
TRBJ1-4,TRBV30,TRBD1,once,CAWSGGQGSNEKLFF,TGTGCCTGGAGTGGGGGACAGGGTAGCAATGAAAAACTGTTTTTT
TRBJ2-1,TRBV7-9,TRBD2,.,CASSPPGLASDEQFF,TGTGCCAGCAGCCCACCGGGACTAGCTTCCGATGAGCAGTTCTTC
TRBJ1-1,TRBV6-5,.,.,CASSYSRGNTEAFF,TGTGCCAGCAGTTACTCGAGGGGGAACACTGAAGCTTTCTTT
TRBJ2-5,TRBV14,TRBD2,.,CASSAWTSDKETQYF,TGTGCCAGCAGCGCATGGACTAGCGATAAAGAGACCCAGTACTTC
TRBJ2-2,TRBV5-6,TRBD1,once,CASSSSDRGDTGELFF,TGTGCCAGCAGCTCCTCCGACAGGGGGGACACCGGGGAGCTGTTTTTT
TRBJ2-2,TRBV5-1,.,.,CASSLEVIGGLITNTGELFF,TGCGCCAGCAGCTTGGAAGTAATCGGGGGGCTTATTACGAACACCGGGGAGCTGTTTTTT
TRBJ2-1,TRBV27,.,.,CASSSDTLGDEQFF,TGTGCCAGCAGTTCAGATACACTTGGGGATGAGCAGTTCTTC
TRBJ2-1,TRBV7-6,.,.,CASSWEESSYNEQFF,TGTGCCAGCAGTTGGGAGGAGAGCTCCTACAATGAGCAGTTCTTC
TRBJ1-4,TRBV11-2,.,.,CASSFRPTGDNEKLFF,TGTGCCAGCAGCTTCCGACCGACAGGAGATAATGAAAAACTGTTTTTT
TRBJ2-1,TRBV11-1,.,once,CASSFLEYNEQFF,TGTGCCAGCAGCTTCCTAGAGTACAATGAGCAGTTCTTC
TRBJ2-1,TRBV27,TRBD2,.,CASSARTSGGRDEQFF,TGTGCCAGCAGTGCCCGGACTAGCGGGGGGCGTGATGAGCAGTTCTTC
TRBJ1-1,TRBV6-5,.,.,CASCCGVNTEAFF,TGTGCCAGCTGTTGTGGGGTGAACACTGAAGCTTTCTTT
TRBJ2-7,TRBV5-5,.,.,CASSLGRANSYEQYF,TGTGCCAGCAGCTTGGGCAGGGCTAACTCCTACGAGCAGTACTTC
TRBJ1-5,TRBV19,TRBD1,.,CASRGYDRDNQPQHF,TGTGCCAGTAGGGGCTACGACAGGGACAATCAGCCCCAGCATTTT
TRBJ2-3,TRBV12-5,TRBD2,once,CASGLPTSGLAGADTQYF,TGTGCTAGTGGTTTGCCGACTTCCGGACTAGCGGGCGCAGATACGCAGTATTTT
TRBJ2-7,TRBV30,TRBD1,.,CAWNTGEGEQYF,TGTGCCTGGAATACAGGGGAAGGCGAGCAGTACTTC
TRBJ2-7,TRBV10-3,.,.,CAISGGGGSSYEQYF,TGTGCCATCAGTGGAGGCGGGGGCAGCTCCTACGAGCAGTACTTC
TRBJ2-7,TRBV4-1,.,.,CASSLRTAIGYEQYF,TGCGCCAGCAGCCTTAGAACGGCCATTGGCTACGAGCAGTACTTC
TRBJ2-1,TRBV10-3,TRBD1,.,CAISEQGESNEQFF,TGTGCCATCAGTGAGCAGGGGGAGTCGAATGAGCAGTTCTTC
TRBJ1-1,TRBV2,.,.,CASSGPMNTEAFF,TGTGCCAGCAGTGGGCCTATGAACACTGAAGCTTTCTTT
TRBJ2-2,TRBV29-1,.,once,CSVSRGTNTGELFF,TGCAGCGTTTCCCGGGGGACAAACACCGGGGAGCTGTTTTTT
TRBJ2-4,TRBV11-2,.,.,CASSSEWFLAKNIQYF,TGTGCCAGCAGCTCCGAGTGGTTCCTAGCCAAAAACATTCAGTACTTC
TRBJ2-7,TRBV19,.,.,CASSLRTPSSYEQYF,TGTGCCAGTAGCCTACGGACGCCGAGCTCCTACGAGCAGTACTTC
TRBJ2-5,TRBV4-1,.,once,CASSPLSRGQETQYF,TGCGCCAGCAGCCCCCTTAGTCGGGGGCAAGAGACCCAGTACTTC
TRBJ2-1,TRBV5-1,.,.,CASRLVVDEQFF,TGCGCCAGCAGACTGGTGGTAGATGAGCAGTTCTTC
TRBJ1-2,TRBV11-2,TRBD1,.,CASSDRGKYVYGYTF,TGTGCCAGCTCGGACAGGGGGAAGTACGTCTATGGCTACACCTTC
TRBJ1-2,TRBV6-1,.,.,CASSEAGGDYGYTF,TGTGCCAGCAGTGAAGCAGGTGGGGACTATGGCTACACCTTC